This TCR beta chain was recovered during a study of T cell responses to AZD1222 COVID-19 vaccine. The data were produced by immunoSEQ multiplex PCR, yet TCRdb's version contains in-frame clones alone and is incomplete. The table records roughly 99,000 clones, roughly 92% of them present only once. The V gene's germline CDR1 is LNHDA and CDR2 SQIVND (reference sequence). This CDR3 comprises 14 residues. V lost 3 bases, J lost 0 bases, and 9 bases lay in between. This specimen consisted of peripheral blood, obtained 28 days after the second AZD1222 dose. The sequence came from an adult who received the AZD1222 COVID-19 vaccine. V gene TRBV19 combines with J gene TRBJ2-7; D might be TRBD2 (5 bases). CDR3: CASSMDSLSYEQYF. CDR3 nucleotides: TGTGCCAGTAGTATGGACTCACTCTCCTACGAGCAGTACTTC. Full variable domain (missing parts from reference TRBV19 and TRBJ2-7): DGGITQSPKYLFRKEGQNVTLSCEQNLNHDAMYWYRQDPGQGLRLIYYSQIVNDFQKGDIAEGYSVSREKKESFPLTVTSAQKNPTAFYLCASSMDSLSYEQYFGPGTRLTVT.